Reported below is one T cell receptor beta chain. Its binding antigen is unknown. Within one base of it there is no much larger clone, and no base qualities were kept. The entry originates in a study of T cells after yellow fever vaccination (dated by TCRdb to between 2019 and 2020). Some background on the complete study: The SMART-Seq v4 Ultra Low Input RNA kit was used to prepare libraries from fractions with low cell numbers. To track T-cell clones before and after primary and booster YFV17D yellow fever vaccination, bulk TCR alpha and beta repertoires were sequenced longitudinally. Blood was collected at multiple timepoints before and after primary and secondary immunization, and bulk PBMC replicates and cell subsets were isolated. Two healthy male donors made up the cohort, one aged 18 to 30 years and the other aged 30 to 39 years. The paper's findings and limits, for the study overall: After the booster, most clones that had expanded after primary vaccination were detected again (around 97% of CD4 and around 88% of CD8), suggesting broad maintenance of memory. Because only two donors were included in the study, the extent to which the findings can be generalized is limited. The secondary T-cell response was found to be weaker but faster than the primary response, with a peak reached on day 5 rather than on day 15. A small fraction of clonotypes showed up in both the CD4 and CD8 compartments, probably as a result of convergent recombination. FACS-sorted repertoires could contain abundant contaminating clonotypes from the bulk population, so computational filtering was required.

TCR cDNA was made using 5'RACE template switching, a step that added a universal primer site and unique molecular identifiers. Priming of cDNA synthesis was performed from both the TCR alpha and TCR beta constant segments. Two PCR steps were used to amplify libraries, with sample barcodes and sequencing adapters being added in the second step. Libraries were sequenced on Illumina HiSeq 2500 (2x100 bp) or NovaSeq (2x150 bp). The original methods were these. MIGEC handled demultiplexing of reads and collapsing into UMI consensus sequences, while MiXCR performed V(D)J alignment. Clonotypes responding to the vaccine were identified with edgeR on replicate PBMC samples, with the criteria of FDR below 0.01 and a log2 fold change above 5 up to day 15. Each bulk clonotype received a CD4 or CD8 identity based on whether the sequenced CD4 or CD8 repertoire contained that clonotype at higher abundance. The public reads were quality trimmed at Q25 with fastp and then assembled into clones with MiXCR by TCRdb, keeping productive beta chains. Rows merge per CDR3 protein into single entries with the most common DNA and genes. It is TCRdb's table, rather than the study itself, that gives the V and J calls and clone size. The sample table holds some 560,000 distinct CDR3 sequences, of which over 15% were seen once. The leading ten clones occupy roughly an eighth of the sample.

In the paper's terms, the treatment or condition label means: live attenuated yellow fever vaccine strain. At every blood-draw timepoint, two biological replicates of bulk PBMCs were collected. PBMCs were isolated from peripheral blood using a standard Ficoll-Paque protocol. RNA was extracted with TriZol from bulk PBMCs, CD4 and CD8 fractions, and dextramer-positive and dextramer-negative fractions. This receptor was taken from a man aged 30-40 years who received the YFV17D yellow fever vaccine. The starting material was PBMCs, obtained 15 days after the yellow fever booster vaccination.

The CDR3 corresponds to CASSYLKPVFTGELFF. The nucleotide sequence reads TGTGCCAGCAGTTATCTCAAACCTGTATTCACCGGGGAGCTGTTTTTT. The chain employs TRBV6-2 or TRBV6-3 and TRBJ2-2; the D gene cannot be named for sure. CDR1 MNHEY and CDR2 SVGEGT are derived from the germline V gene. The CDR3 measures 16 amino acids from cysteine to phenylalanine. Only the CDR3 DNA is retained, 48 bases long and in frame from the first base. The junction shows trimming of 3 bases on V and 4 bases on J, plus 15 bases between the germline ends.